These 18 T cell receptor beta chains were all obtained from the same sample, sequenced in a study of radiation and T cells in renal cell carcinoma. Data came from immunoSEQ multiplex PCR; TCRdb stores just in-frame clones and leaves some out. The data contain some 25,000 clones, about 62% of them seen just once; the ten biggest clones take up approximately 23%. Treatment in this sample: treatment-naive control, cytoreductive nephrectomy. The sequenced sample was tumor tissue, obtained from a patient whose treatment was nephrectomy without radiotherapy. Receptors originate from a man in his forties with renal cell carcinoma.

The chain employs TRBV19 and TRBJ1-2, with 7 nucleotides matching TRBD1. Trimming took 7 bases from V and 5 from J; bases not matched to a gene: 7. This CDR3 is built from 13 residues. CDR1 is LNHDA, CDR2 SQIVND, per germline (reference sequence). The CDR3 is CASTSDRVYGYTF. The CDR3 nucleotides are TGTGCCAGTACCTCAGACAGGGTTTATGGCTACACCTTC.

The chain recombines TRBV2 with TRBJ2-2; the D gene is possibly TRBD1 (5 bases). Germline V gives CDR1 SNHLY, CDR2 FYNNEI. This CDR3 comprises 14 residues. The V end was cut by 4 bases, the J end by 6 bases, with 12 bases between. The CDR3 here is CASSGQGGAGELFF. In DNA form, the CDR3 reads TGTGCCAGCAGTGGGCAGGGTGGTGCCGGGGAGCTGTTTTTT.

The rearrangement uses TRBV27 and TRBJ2-2, with D unclear. Germline values: CDR1 MNHEY, CDR2 SMNVEV (reference sequence). This CDR3 comprises 13 residues. Trimming took off 7 bases at V and 2 bases at J, with 8 bases between the two ends. The CDR3 coding sequence is TGTGCCAGCATCGCCCGTAACACCGGGGAGCTGTTTTTT. It yields the protein CASIARNTGELFF.

This chain uses TRBV19 with TRBJ1-5; 7 nucleotides line up with TRBD1. The CDR3 runs 14 residues. Per the germline V gene, CDR1 is LNHDA and CDR2 is SQIVND (reference sequence). Trimming at V came to 6 bases and at J to 6 bases, leaving 8 bases not matched to a gene. The CDR3 DNA is TGTGCCAGTAGGGCCCAGGGGGGATTTCAGCCCCAGCATTTT. Protein product: CASRAQGGFQPQHF.

V usage is TRBV11-2 and J usage is TRBJ1-1, with TRBD1 as a possible D gene (5 bases). This CDR3 has 15 amino acids. From germline, CDR1 is SGHAT and CDR2 FQNNGV. Trimming cost V 5 bases and J 4 bases, with 17 bases left between them. CDR3 sequence reads: CASSMTALGGTEAFF. The CDR3 coding sequence is TGTGCCAGCAGCATGACAGCCCTTGGAGGCACTGAAGCTTTCTTT.

The gene calls are TRBV19 and TRBJ2-5; possibly TRBD1 or TRBD2 for D (5 bases each). The germline V and J ends were trimmed by 3 bases and 5 bases, with 7 bases remaining between them. CDR3 length: 12 amino acids. From germline, CDR1 is LNHDA and CDR2 SQIVND (reference sequence). The CDR3 DNA reads as TGTGCCAGTAGTATCTGGGGGGAGACCCAGTACTTC. It is translated as CASSIWGETQYF.

This clone was detected a few times. The chain carries TRBV25-1 and TRBJ1-2; D gene unclear. This CDR3 is built from 14 residues. V dropped 1 base and J dropped 3 bases, with 9 bases sitting between them. Looked up from germline, CDR1 is MGHDK and CDR2 is SYGVNS. The CDR3 bases are TGTGCCAGCAGTGAATCAGGCGGTTACTATGGCTACACCTTC. Its protein is CASSESGGYYGYTF.

The rearrangement links TRBV2 to TRBJ1-4, with 10 bases that match TRBD1. With 4 bases clipped from V and 7 bases from J, the junction kept 6 bases outside the gene matches. The CDR3 is 15 residues long. Germline V gene lookup returns CDR1 SNHLY and CDR2 FYNNEI. CDR3 nucleotides: TGTGCCAGCAGTGCAAGACAGGGGGCAGGTGAAAAACTGTTTTTT. This sequence encodes CASSARQGAGEKLFF.

This clone was counted a few times. The V gene is TRBV11-2, the J gene TRBJ2-5, with D possibly matching TRBD2 (7 bases). Trimming left V 4 bases short and J 5 bases short, with 11 bases between. This CDR3 region has 13 residues. Germline V gene lookup returns CDR1 SGHAT and CDR2 FQNNGV. Written as DNA, the CDR3 is TGTGCCAGCAGCTATGAGGGGGGGGAGACCCAGTACTTC. This sequence encodes CASSYEGGETQYF.

Ten or more counts support this clone. This sequence joins TRBV15 and TRBJ1-5, with 9 bases fitting TRBD1. The CDR3 length is 15 residues. V was clipped by 0 bases and J by 5 bases; unmatched bases: 2. CDR1 is LNHNV and CDR2 is YYDKDF in the germline V gene (reference sequence). The CDR3 loop reads CATSREGQGDQPQHF. CDR3 nucleotide sequence: TGTGCCACCAGCAGAGAGGGACAGGGTGATCAGCCCCAGCATTTT.

The chain carries TRBV2 and TRBJ1-4, with TRBD1 matching 10 bases. Per germline, CDR1 SNHLY and CDR2 FYNNEI. The CDR3 extends over 17 amino acids. The V segment lost 4 bases and the J segment 8 bases; nucleotides outside the gene matches: 13. Here the CDR3 reads CASSVSGQGINEEKLFF. In DNA form, the CDR3 reads TGTGCCAGCAGTGTATCGGGACAGGGGATTAACGAAGAAAAACTGTTTTTT.

The rearrangement links TRBV7-6 to TRBJ2-5; TRBD2 might be the D (5 bases). V gave up 5 bases and J gave up 5 bases, with 6 bases separating them. This CDR3 spans 11 amino acids. From germline, CDR1 is SGHVS and CDR2 FNYEAQ. The CDR3 bases are TGTGCCAGCAGCCCGGGGGAGACCCAGTACTTC. Translated, it gives CASSPGETQYF. The full variable domain, rest sourced from reference TRBV7-6 and TRBJ2-5, is GAGVSQSPRYKVTKRGQDVALRCDPISGHVSLYWYRQALGQGPEFLTYFNYEAQQDKSGLPNDRFSAERPEGSISTLTIQRTEQRDSAMYRCASSPGETQYFGPGTRLLVL.

The rearrangement links TRBV27 to TRBJ1-5; D gene uncertain. V gave up 4 bases and J gave up 1 base, with 14 bases separating them. This CDR3 region has 16 residues. Germline V lookup: CDR1 MNHEY, CDR2 SMNVEV (reference sequence). The DNA for the CDR3 is TGTGCCAGCAGTTCATCGGGAGGGTTAAGCAATCAGCCCCAGCATTTT. Its protein product is CASSSSGGLSNQPQHF.

V and J are TRBV5-1 and TRBJ1-5; D is possibly TRBD1 (5 bases). CDR3 size: 16 residues. Trimming left V 4 bases short and J 4 bases short, with 18 bases between. Per germline, CDR1 SGHRS and CDR2 YFSETQ. CDR3 sequence: CASSPDGGWGNQPQHF. CDR3 nucleotides: TGCGCCAGCAGCCCTGATGGGGGTTGGGGGAATCAGCCCCAGCATTTT.

The V call is TRBV13, the J call TRBJ2-2; D call uncertain. Germline V lookup: CDR1 PRHDT, CDR2 FYEKMQ (reference sequence). The CDR3 runs 17 residues. Trimming pared 4 bases from V and 2 bases from J, leaving 17 bases between. Written as DNA, the CDR3 is TGTGCCAGCAGCTCCCGCAGAAGGGTGAGAAACACCGGGGAGCTGTTTTTT. It encodes CASSSRRRVRNTGELFF.

V gene TRBV7-2 combines with J gene TRBJ1-2; 8 bases line up with TRBD1. The CDR3 contains 15 residues. The germline gives CDR1 SGHTA, CDR2 FQGNSA. The V segment lost 2 bases and the J segment 4 bases; nucleotides outside the gene matches: 6. CDR3 amino acids: CASSLYGTGLYGYTF. The DNA for the CDR3 is TGTGCCAGCAGCTTATATGGGACAGGTCTCTATGGCTACACCTTC.

This clone is a singleton in its sample. The chain carries TRBV28 and TRBJ2-2, with D perhaps TRBD1 (6 bases). The CDR3 is 14 residues long. V lost 7 bases and J lost 3, with 12 bases in between. Per the germline V gene, CDR1 is MDHEN and CDR2 is SYDVKM. CDR3 protein: CASTGARYTGELFF. CDR3 nucleotides: TGTGCCAGCACAGGGGCGCGGTACACCGGGGAGCTGTTTTTT.

The gene calls are TRBV7-2 and TRBJ1-3; TRBD1 matches 7 bases. The CDR3 covers 18 residues. V shed 3 bases, J shed 0 bases, and the junction held 11 bases outside the gene matches. The germline V gene has CDR1 SGHTA and CDR2 FQGNSA. The CDR3 DNA is TGTGCCAGCAGCTTGGCTCGACCGGGACAGATCTCTGGAAACACCATATATTTT. This gives the protein CASSLARPGQISGNTIYF.